Listed here are 4 T cell receptor beta chains from one sample, sequenced in a study of T cell clones after liver transplantation. Using immunoSEQ multiplex PCR, the repertoire was profiled, and TCRdb retains in-frame clones only, with some absent. The sample contains 45,000 to 55,000 clones, about four fifths of which appear only once. The source was CD4+ T cells from blood, collected before liver transplant. These receptors originate from a human donor who received a liver transplant.

The V call is TRBV15, the J call TRBJ2-7, with no clear D. Germline V gene lookup returns CDR1 LNHNV and CDR2 YYDKDF (reference sequence). CDR3 length equals 12 residues. Deletions cut 1 base from V and 3 bases from J, with 4 bases between. CDR3: CATSRGDYEQYF. The CDR3 nucleotides read TGTGCCACCAGCAGAGGAGACTACGAGCAGTACTTC.

V gene TRBV11-2 combines with J gene TRBJ2-2, with D hard to call. The CDR3 consists of 14 residues. Germline assignment: CDR1 SGHAT and CDR2 FQNNGV. The V end was cut by 0 bases, the J end by 5 bases, with 7 bases between. The CDR3 region is CASSLDRLTGELFF. CDR3 DNA: TGTGCCAGCAGCTTAGACAGGTTAACCGGGGAGCTGTTTTTT.

This chain joins TRBV13 and TRBJ2-3; D is uncertain. The germline gives CDR1 PRHDT, CDR2 FYEKMQ (reference sequence). This CDR3 spans 13 amino acids. Deletions cut 5 bases from V and 5 bases from J, with 11 bases between. The DNA for the CDR3 is TGTGCCAGCAGCGTCCGGGCCGTAGATACGCAGTATTTT. It yields the protein CASSVRAVDTQYF.

V gene TRBV28 combines with J gene TRBJ2-2, with no clear D. CDR1 is MDHEN and CDR2 is SYDVKM in the germline V gene. The CDR3 covers 14 residues. Trimming removed 2 bases at V and 4 bases at J, with 8 bases between. The CDR3 loop is CASSLTALTGELFF. The CDR3 bases are TGTGCCAGCAGTTTAACAGCTCTCACCGGGGAGCTGTTTTTT.